This T cell receptor (beta chain) emerged from a study of T cell repertoires in cytomegalovirus infection (dated by TCRdb to between 2018 and 2021). Looking at the study overall: Donor HLA type was relevant to the analysis, as public TCR beta signatures indicated carriage of CMV infection together with the matching HLA type.

CDR1 and CDR2 were assigned from the germline V gene (reference sequence) as LGHDT and YNNKEL. The CDR3 spans 14 residues, from the cysteine through the phenylalanine. The entry retains the CDR3 DNA only, 42 bases that are in frame from base 1. V is pared back by 2 bases and J by 6 bases, with 11 bases lying between the germline termini. On this clonotype: Its antigen specificity is not known. No base quality values were provided; no much bigger clone lies one nucleotide off.

Overall results and qualifications from the work: In both this cohort and an independent roughly 330-donor cohort, the cumulative frequency of public TCR beta family members distinguished carriers of CMV infection plus the relevant HLA type. The ex vivo response was dominated by HLA-C-restricted CMV-specific TCR beta clonotypes, which also provided the single most frequent clonotype in two of eight donors.

Reads for this sample came from an Illumina HiSeq 1500. Clones were called with MiXCR by TCRdb after fastp trimmed the public reads at Q25, and only in-frame beta chains were retained. A single entry per CDR3 protein holds the most common genes and DNA from its merged rows. The sample records 150,000 to 200,000 distinct CDR3 sequences, roughly 19% of which are singletons. The ten top clones hold less than 3.5% of the sample. The sample was PBMCs. The chain joins TRBV3-1 to TRBJ2-1, and the D gene may be TRBD1, 5 bases matching. This receptor was taken from a human donor in good health (CMV status not recorded). Some clones in this sample may be carry-over from other donors' samples. The sequenced DNA: TGTGCCAGCAGCCAAAAGGGGTGGCCCAATGAGCAGTTCTTC. This translates into CASSQKGWPNEQFF.